A selection of T cell receptor beta chains follows, all from one sample in a study of post-analysis software for immune sequencing data. TCRdb recomputed calls from the PCR reads with MiXCR, one row per CDR3 protein. The sample consists of 150,000 to 200,000 distinct CDR3 sequences, approximately 28% of them appearing once. The specimen sequenced was blood. The receptors derive from a girl aged 5-17 years with multiple sclerosis. Each CDR3 is given with its conserved first and last residue. Each record gives: clone size, J gene, V gene, D gene, CDR3 length, CDR3 DNA, CDR3 protein. A D gene is named only where the DNA matches it firmly. A row's size may be missing; if present it is once, few, many or a size class.

clone_size: many
j_call: TRBJ2-7
v_call: TRBV4-1
d_call: TRBD2
cdr3_length: 19
cdr3_nt: TGCGCCAGCAGCCAGGACCCGGGACTAGCGGGAGTAAGGAGCTACGAGCAGTACTTC
cdr3_aa: CASSQDPGLAGVRSYEQYF

clone_size: NA
j_call: TRBJ1-6
v_call: TRBV27
d_call: NA
cdr3_length: 13
cdr3_nt: TGTGCCGGCAGTTTAGTGGAGAGTTCACCCCTCCACTTT
cdr3_aa: CAGSLVESSPLHF

clone_size: many
j_call: TRBJ2-3
v_call: TRBV7-3
d_call: NA
cdr3_length: 11
cdr3_nt: TGTGCCAGCAGGTCTCGGGATACGCAGTATTTT
cdr3_aa: CASRSRDTQYF

clone_size: few
j_call: TRBJ1-5
v_call: TRBV28
d_call: TRBD1
cdr3_length: 19
cdr3_nt: TGTGCCAGCAGTTCCGACATAGTACTAGAACAGGGGGCGGGTCAGCCCCAGCATTTT
cdr3_aa: CASSSDIVLEQGAGQPQHF

clone_size: NA
j_call: TRBJ1-2
v_call: TRBV6-1
d_call: NA
cdr3_length: 14
cdr3_nt: TGTGCCAGCAGGGATGGGCCGGGAAACTATGGCTACACCTTC
cdr3_aa: CASRDGPGNYGYTF

clone_size: NA
j_call: TRBJ2-2
v_call: TRBV10-3
d_call: NA
cdr3_length: 14
cdr3_nt: TGTGCCATCAGTGGGGCAGGGAACACCGGGGAGCTGTTTTTT
cdr3_aa: CAISGAGNTGELFF

clone_size: NA
j_call: TRBJ1-1
v_call: TRBV7-8
d_call: NA
cdr3_length: 17
cdr3_nt: TGTGCCAGCAGCTTAGCGTATTTCGGCAGGGCGAACACTGAAGCTTTCTTT
cdr3_aa: CASSLAYFGRANTEAFF

clone_size: NA
j_call: TRBJ1-2
v_call: TRBV20-1
d_call: TRBD1
cdr3_length: 15
cdr3_nt: TGCAGTGCTAGAGACGCCAGGGGAGGGGGCAGGGGCTACACCTTC
cdr3_aa: CSARDARGGGRGYTF

clone_size: NA
j_call: TRBJ1-5
v_call: TRBV12-3/TRBV12-4
d_call: NA
cdr3_length: 13
cdr3_nt: TGTGCCAGCAGTTTCCCCCCGGGTCAGCCCCAGCATTTT
cdr3_aa: CASSFPPGQPQHF

clone_size: NA
j_call: TRBJ1-2
v_call: TRBV9
d_call: TRBD1
cdr3_length: 15
cdr3_nt: TGTGCCGGCAGCGGACCGGGACAGGGATACTATGGCTACACCTTC
cdr3_aa: CAGSGPGQGYYGYTF

clone_size: many
j_call: TRBJ2-7
v_call: TRBV29-1
d_call: NA
cdr3_length: 11
cdr3_nt: TGCAGCGTTGAAACAGGTTACGAGCAGTACTTC
cdr3_aa: CSVETGYEQYF

clone_size: few
j_call: TRBJ2-5
v_call: TRBV7-2
d_call: NA
cdr3_length: 12
cdr3_nt: TGTGCCAACAGCCCCTCACAAGAGACCCAGTACTTC
cdr3_aa: CANSPSQETQYF

clone_size: NA
j_call: TRBJ2-5
v_call: TRBV2
d_call: NA
cdr3_length: 16
cdr3_nt: TGTGCCGGCAGTCTACGATCCGACAAGTACCAAGAGACCCAGTACTTC
cdr3_aa: CAGSLRSDKYQETQYF

clone_size: many
j_call: TRBJ2-7
v_call: TRBV20-1
d_call: TRBD2
cdr3_length: 14
cdr3_nt: TGCAGTGCTGTCTTTGCGGGGGACTCCTACGAGCAGTACTTC
cdr3_aa: CSAVFAGDSYEQYF

clone_size: NA
j_call: TRBJ1-3
v_call: TRBV12-3/TRBV12-4
d_call: NA
cdr3_length: 16
cdr3_nt: TGTGCCAGCAGCCTCATGGGACCAAGCTCTGGAAACACCATATATTTT
cdr3_aa: CASSLMGPSSGNTIYF

clone_size: few
j_call: TRBJ2-1
v_call: TRBV27
d_call: NA
cdr3_length: 14
cdr3_nt: TGTGCCAGCATAGCCGAGGGCTCCTACAATGAGCAGTTCTTC
cdr3_aa: CASIAEGSYNEQFF

clone_size: NA
j_call: TRBJ2-2
v_call: TRBV7-9
d_call: NA
cdr3_length: 17
cdr3_nt: TGTGCCAGCAGCCCAGCTCTATACGGGCCGGGCACCGGGGAGCTGTTTTTT
cdr3_aa: CASSPALYGPGTGELFF

clone_size: few
j_call: TRBJ2-3
v_call: TRBV5-1
d_call: NA
cdr3_length: 14
cdr3_nt: TGCGCCAGCAGCTTGGAACCCCACACAGATACGCAGTATTTT
cdr3_aa: CASSLEPHTDTQYF

clone_size: many
j_call: TRBJ2-3
v_call: TRBV4-1
d_call: TRBD2
cdr3_length: 16
cdr3_nt: TGCGCCAGCAGCCCGCGCCGACTAGCCGGTAGGGATACGCAGTATTTT
cdr3_aa: CASSPRRLAGRDTQYF

clone_size: NA
j_call: TRBJ2-5
v_call: TRBV19
d_call: NA
cdr3_length: 16
cdr3_nt: TGTGCCAGTAGTATCCAGGGATCGGGACCATACAATGAGCAGTACTTC
cdr3_aa: CASSIQGSGPYNEQYF

clone_size: NA
j_call: TRBJ2-1
v_call: TRBV7-2
d_call: NA
cdr3_length: 14
cdr3_nt: TGTGCCAGCAGCCGCTTGATAGGGGTGGCTGAGCAGTTCTTC
cdr3_aa: CASSRLIGVAEQFF

clone_size: NA
j_call: TRBJ2-7
v_call: TRBV5-5
d_call: NA
cdr3_length: 15
cdr3_nt: TGTGCCAGCAGCTTGGCTGACAGTCCAAGAGAGACCCGGTACTTC
cdr3_aa: CASSLADSPRETRYF

clone_size: few
j_call: TRBJ2-5
v_call: TRBV29-1
d_call: NA
cdr3_length: 20
cdr3_nt: TGCAGCGTTGAAGTCTTGTGGCGAATGCCATGGGGCCCCTATGGGCAGGAGCAGTACTTC
cdr3_aa: CSVEVLWRMPWGPYGQEQYF